The clone carrying this T cell receptor beta chain was counted only a few times. The antigen is not known. The data stem from a study of CD8 T cells in ankylosing spondylitis. Study-level results: Typical of ankylosing spondylitis blood, it appeared, was a TCR beta motif of about eight highly homologous variants.

TCRdb called the 5' RACE reads again in MiXCR, with one record for every CDR3 protein. The sample yields around 220,000 distinct CDR3 sequences, roughly 18% seen once. CDR1 and CDR2 from the germline V gene are WSHSY and SAAADI. Trimming shortened V by 5 bases and J by 11 bases, and 15 bases separated the two germline ends. This CDR3 has 12 residues. The sequenced sample consisted of blood, either unsorted or a sorted T cell fraction (not recorded which). The source is a male donor with ankylosing spondylitis. V is TRBV10-2 and J is TRBJ1-1; a possible D gene is TRBD1 (6 bases). The CDR3 DNA reads as TGCGCCAGCAGTAAGGACAGTCTGGAGGCTTTCTTT. It specifies CASSKDSLEAFF.